Below, one T cell receptor beta chain is given with its context. The record originates from a study of blood T cell repertoires in COVID-19. Study at large: The United States, Italy and Spain were the sources of the acute and convalescent COVID-19 samples.

The CDR3 spans 14 residues. CDR1 and CDR2 from the germline V gene are SGHRS and YFSETQ. V lost 3 bases, J lost 5 bases, and 14 bases lay in between. Per the study methods: Reference gene primer amplification yielded estimated nucleated cell counts. Libraries were prepared by immunoSEQ multiplex PCR; TCRdb keeps only in-frame clonotypes and omits some of them. That table gives V, J and clone size, and the DNA gave D and trimming. This sample has 300,000 or so clones, with around 92% found just once. This receptor was identified in a man between 18 and 35 years old who had recovered from COVID-19. V usage is TRBV5-1 and J usage is TRBJ1-2, with D unresolved. Sequenced material: peripheral blood. This CDR3 is CASSSLGGAYGYTF. As DNA, the CDR3 is TGCGCCAGCAGCTCCTTGGGAGGCGCTTATGGCTACACCTTC.